The source of this T cell receptor beta chain is a study of T cell changes during pregnancy in multiple sclerosis. Germline CDR1 is SGHNT and CDR2 is YYREEE (reference sequence). V was cut by 7 bases and J by 10 bases, with 9 bases left in between. The CDR3 spans 10 residues. Generated by immunoSEQ multiplex PCR, the TCRdb table keeps only in-frame clones and is missing some. The table includes about 61,000 clones, 70% to 90% detected once. This receptor was identified in a female donor with multiple sclerosis, enrolled in a pregnancy study. The source was peripheral blood, collected in the first trimester of pregnancy. V gene TRBV5-4 combines with J gene TRBJ2-1; D ambiguous. CDR3 loop: CASGPREQFF. CDR3 nucleotide sequence: TGTGCCAGCGGCCCGAGGGAGCAGTTCTTC.